The clone carrying this T cell receptor beta chain was recorded once. Authors' data handling: Scientists estimated how many nucleated cells there were by amplifying reference gene primers. Data came from immunoSEQ multiplex PCR; TCRdb stores just in-frame clones and leaves some out. That table furnishes V, J and clone size, whereas the DNA furnished D and trimming. The sample holds about 270,000 clones; approximately 90% are singletons and the top ten take 4%. This CDR3 is 18 amino acids long. This sample was included in a study of blood T cell repertoires in COVID-19. Study-wide context: Material from acute and convalescent COVID-19 was sourced from the United States, Italy and Spain.

This receptor was obtained from a man in his 60s who had recovered from COVID-19. The specimen was peripheral blood. V and J are TRBV1 and TRBJ2-3; whether TRBD1, the table's D call, matches the DNA was not checked. TRBV1 is labeled a pseudogene. In DNA form, the CDR3 reads TGCACCAGCAGCCAAGACACCAGCGGGGACAGGGGAACAGATACGCAGTATTTT. It yields the protein CTSSQDTSGDRGTDTQYF.